Below are 6 T cell receptor beta chains sequenced from a single sample in a study of blood T cell repertoires in COVID-19 (dated by TCRdb to between 2020 and 2021). The library was produced with the immunoSEQ multiplex PCR assay. The table comes from immuneACCESS by way of TCRdb, which keeps in-frame sequences with V and J called. Part of the clones is missing from these tables; in studies checked, under half for an unresolved V gene and the rest for unknown reasons. The sample table contains around 100,000 clones; only one count was recorded for 70% to 90% of them. Approximately 1.3% of the sample belongs to the ten largest clones. Input material: peripheral blood. The receptors were gathered from a middle-aged man with acute or convalescent COVID-19.

This clone was observed a handful of times. The J gene is TRBJ2-1, the V gene TRBV7-8; TRBD1 might be the D (6 bases). Trimming removed 5 bases at V and 0 bases at J, with 17 bases between. CDR3 length: 17 residues. In germline, CDR1 is SGHVS, CDR2 FQNEAQ. Here the CDR3 DNA reads TGTGCCAGCAGCCCAAGGACAGACCCCAGCTCCTACAATGAGCAGTTCTTC. Translation gives CASSPRTDPSSYNEQFF.

The CDR3 is CASSLLWAGYGYTF. The CDR3 nucleotides are TGTGCCAGCAGCTTACTATGGGCGGGCTATGGCTACACCTTC. The genes are TRBV5-4 and TRBJ1-2; D ambiguous. Trimming took 2 bases from V and 4 from J, leaving 12 bases between them. The CDR3 totals 14 residues. Germline V gene sequence: CDR1 SGHNT, CDR2 YYREEE (reference sequence).

The chain is built from TRBV29-1 and TRBJ1-2; D is undetermined. Trimming took 3 bases from V and 4 from J, leaving 21 bases between them. This CDR3 contains 16 residues. CDR1 and CDR2 from the germline V gene are SQVTM and ANQGSEA. The CDR3 loop reads CSVEWVRQATFYGYTF. The CDR3 DNA sequence: TGCAGCGTTGAGTGGGTCAGGCAAGCTACCTTCTATGGCTACACCTTC.

The chain employs TRBV10-3 and TRBJ2-7; 11 bases are shared with TRBD1. The germline CDR1 and CDR2 sequences are ENHRY and SYGVKD. V dropped 5 bases and J dropped 4; count of bases not matched to a gene: 13. The CDR3 consists of 17 residues. CDR3 in amino acids: CAISSTGLGTGGYEQYF. Written as DNA, the CDR3 is TGTGCCATCAGTTCTACTGGTCTCGGGACAGGGGGTTACGAGCAGTACTTC.

The J gene is TRBJ2-3, the V gene TRBV2; no clear D gene. This CDR3 region has 16 residues. Germline V gene sequence: CDR1 SNHLY, CDR2 FYNNEI. Between the trimmed V and J ends, which lost 3 bases and 0 bases, there was a span of 13 bases. The CDR3 sequence: CASSDNKLISTDTQYF. As DNA, the CDR3 is TGTGCCAGCAGTGATAACAAACTAATAAGCACAGATACGCAGTATTTT.

This clone was detected once. The chain is built from TRBV18 and TRBJ2-2, with TRBD2 matching 11 bases. CDR3 size: 16 residues. The V gene's germline CDR1 is KGHSH and CDR2 LQKENI. With 2 bases clipped from V and 5 bases from J, the junction kept 4 bases outside the gene matches. The CDR3 region has the DNA TGTGCCAGCTCACCATTGCCTAGCGGGGGGACCGGGGAGCTGTTTTTT. This codes for CASSPLPSGGTGELFF.